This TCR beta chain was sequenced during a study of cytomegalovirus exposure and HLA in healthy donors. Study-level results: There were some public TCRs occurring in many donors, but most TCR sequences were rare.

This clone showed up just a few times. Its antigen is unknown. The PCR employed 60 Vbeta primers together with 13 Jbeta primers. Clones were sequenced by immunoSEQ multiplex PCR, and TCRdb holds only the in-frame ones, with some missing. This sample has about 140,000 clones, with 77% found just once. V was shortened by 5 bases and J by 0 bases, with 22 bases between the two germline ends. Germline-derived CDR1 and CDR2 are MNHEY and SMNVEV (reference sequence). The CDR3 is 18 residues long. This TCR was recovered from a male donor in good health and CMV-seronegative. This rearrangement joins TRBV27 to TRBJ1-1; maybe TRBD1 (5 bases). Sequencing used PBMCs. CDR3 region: CASSASKGVRFLNTEAFF. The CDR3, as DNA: TGTGCCAGCAGTGCCTCCAAAGGGGTCCGATTTTTGAACACTGAAGCTTTCTTT.